This T cell receptor beta chain was profiled in a study of glioma-infiltrating T cells after dendritic cell vaccination listed by TCRdb under 2016. With respect to the entire study: The cohort included around 15 glioblastoma patients drawn from Phase I and II dendritic cell vaccination trials, of whom 9 were newly diagnosed and 6 had recurrent disease. Between the early 2000s and the early 2010s, patients were given autologous tumor lysate-pulsed dendritic cell vaccination. To make the vaccine, monocyte-derived dendritic cells were cultured for roughly seven days with IL-4 and GM-CSF and then pulsed overnight with autologous tumor lysate. Three intradermal dendritic cell vaccine injections were administered to patients at biweekly intervals in the arm below the axilla. In glioblastoma patients vaccinated with dendritic cells, deep sequencing of TCR beta CDR3 regions served to measure the amount of tumor-infiltrating lymphocytes and to compare repertoires between tumor and blood. Survival after dendritic cell vaccination was correlated with TCR sequencing metrics, such as TIL content and the overlap between tumor and blood repertoires.

Paper-wide results and their limitations: TCR clonality showed no direct relationship with survival, which suggests that a diverse polyclonal response may be important. The three-group TCR overlap response model was characterized as speculative, and prospective validation of the model was stated to be required. The cohort was small and heterogeneous, with few patients having full blood and tumor sets and even fewer initial-recurrent tumor pairs. Longer time to progression and overall survival after dendritic cell vaccination were predicted by higher estimated pretreatment TIL content.

To be selected, patients needed enough residual fresh-frozen tumor tissue and more than two years of available survival data. An isocitrate dehydrogenase mutation was not carried by any of the glioblastoma patients, although molecular status was otherwise variable. PBMC were collected before vaccination, two weeks after the third vaccination, and at tumor progression when it occurred. The Qiagen DNeasy Blood extraction Kit was used for extraction of genomic DNA. The immunoSEQ assay amplified TCRB CDR3 regions from around 2.1 micrograms of genomic DNA, or from all available DNA when less than that amount was available. Multiplex PCR used 60 forward primers for TCR V beta segments and 13 reverse primers for J beta segments. To estimate reads per starting template, synthetic control templates were spiked into each sample at limiting dilution. The Illumina HiSeq System generated 87 bp sequencing reads. For the original study's pipeline: PCR and sequencing errors were removed by a nearest neighbor algorithm that merged closely related sequences. TCR overlap was measured as the percentage of unique tumor TCR beta sequences that were also present in the peripheral blood of the same patient. Not all clones reach the TCRdb copy of this immuneACCESS table, which keeps in-frame sequences only. Checked studies attribute under half of the gap to unresolved V genes and leave the rest unexplained. Clonal size and the V and J genes are those of that table, whereas D and trimming came from the DNA. The sample yields just over 95,000 clones; around three quarters were counted once. Together, the top ten hold around 5.9% of the sample.

About this clone itself: Its antigen target is currently unknown. Base qualities are not recorded, but no much larger clone differs from it by a single base.

V drops 0 bases and J drops 10 bases, leaving 12 bases in between. Taken from cysteine to phenylalanine, the CDR3 has 12 residues. The CDR3 DNA has 36 bases and is translated from base 1. In the germline V gene (reference sequence), CDR1 corresponds to GTSNPN and CDR2 to SVGIG. This TCR was recovered from a human donor with glioblastoma. The chain employs TRBV30 and TRBJ1-1, with a weak D call of TRBD1 (5 bases match). The sequences come from blood, collected before dendritic cell vaccination. The CDR3 region: CAWSVFRQGAFF. The DNA sequence reads TGTGCCTGGAGTGTTTTTAGGCAGGGAGCTTTCTTT.